This T cell receptor (beta chain) originates from a study of control samples from healthy donors and cancer patients. Produced via immunoSEQ multiplex PCR; TCRdb's table is partial and in-frame only. The sample contains 120,000 or so clones, roughly 88% of which appear only once. Germline-derived CDR1 and CDR2 are LGHDT and YNNKEL (reference sequence). V lost 5 bases and J lost 3; bases outside the gene matches: 1. The CDR3 consists of 12 residues. This TCR came from a woman aged 60-70 years with lung cancer. The chain links TRBV3-1 (or the pseudogene TRBV3-2) to TRBJ2-7; TRBD2 agrees at 7 bases. What was sequenced was PBMCs. CDR3 region: CASSAGVYEQYF. The DNA for the CDR3 is TGTGCCAGCAGCGCGGGGGTCTACGAGCAGTACTTC.